The next 22 T cell receptor beta chains were all read from a single sample in a study of blood T cell repertoires in COVID-19. Measured with immunoSEQ multiplex PCR; TCRdb has only the in-frame clones, and not every one. The repertoire holds about 250,000 clones, with around 84% as singletons. The specimen sequenced was PBMCs or T cells enriched from blood (not recorded which). These receptor sequences come from a man between 18 and 35 years old who had recovered from COVID-19.

This clone was observed at least ten times. V and J are TRBV2 and TRBJ1-5, with 7 bases matching TRBD1. This CDR3 region has 16 residues. Germline V gives CDR1 SNHLY, CDR2 FYNNEI. V lost 0 bases, J lost 6 bases, and 8 bases stayed unmatched. CDR3 sequence reads: CASSEAGRQGFQPQHF. CDR3 bases: TGTGCCAGCAGTGAAGCGGGGAGACAGGGATTTCAGCCCCAGCATTTT.

The V call is TRBV7-9, the J call TRBJ2-2; possible D gene TRBD2, 6 bases. Germline V gene data show CDR1 as SEHNR and CDR2 as FQNEAQ (reference sequence). This CDR3 has 17 residues. The V gene lost 5 bases and the J gene lost 3 bases, with 19 bases spanning the gap. CDR3 protein: CASSPFWVAVDTGELFF. The CDR3, as DNA: TGTGCCAGCAGCCCCTTTTGGGTAGCGGTTGACACCGGGGAGCTGTTTTTT. Based on the CDR3 plus reference TRBV7-9 and TRBJ2-2, the full variable domain is DTGVSQNPRHKITKRGQNVTFRCDPISEHNRLYWYRQTLGQGPEFLTYFQNEAQLEKSRLLSDRFSAERPKGSFSTLEIQRTEQGDSAMYLCASSPFWVAVDTGELFFGEGSRLTVL.

The chain links TRBV2 to TRBJ2-2; tentative D call: TRBD1 (6 bases). The CDR3 loop spans 15 amino acids. Trimming removed 5 bases from V and 4 bases from J, with 14 bases in between. CDR1 is SNHLY and CDR2 is FYNNEI in the germline V gene. The CDR3 region is CASSSRQASTGELFF. CDR3 coding DNA: TGTGCCAGCAGTTCACGACAGGCCAGCACCGGGGAGCTGTTTTTT.

The V and J genes are TRBV7-3 and TRBJ2-7; the match to TRBD1 covers 10 bases. Germline V gene data show CDR1 as SGHTA and CDR2 as FQGTGA. The CDR3 loop spans 16 amino acids. Trimming at V came to 5 bases and at J to 1 base, leaving 8 bases not matched to a gene. The CDR3 protein is CASSPRGDRGSYEQYF. The CDR3 bases are TGTGCCAGCAGCCCAAGGGGGGACAGGGGTTCCTACGAGCAGTACTTC.

The chain uses TRBV12-3 or TRBV12-4 and TRBJ1-2; TRBD1 agrees at 7 bases. CDR3 length: 13 amino acids. V was clipped by 6 bases and J by 9 bases; unmatched bases: 10. The CDR3 here is CASSNMGGQSYTF. CDR3 nucleotide sequence: TGTGCCAGCAGCAATATGGGGGGACAGAGCTACACCTTC.

V gene TRBV18 combines with J gene TRBJ1-2; 10 positions agree with TRBD1. The CDR3 runs to 16 residues. The trim removed 5 bases at V and 0 bases at J, leaving 6 bases unmatched. Germline CDR1 and CDR2: KGHSH and LQKENI. CDR3 in amino acids: CASSTMGQGSNYGYTF. In nucleotides, the CDR3 is TGTGCCAGCTCAACAATGGGACAGGGGTCTAACTATGGCTACACCTTC.

CDR3 residues: CASSLTVRGEKLFF. CDR3 nucleotide sequence: TGCGCCAGCAGCTTGACGGTCCGAGGGGAAAAACTGTTTTTT. The chain joins TRBV5-1 to TRBJ1-4; D remains unclear. Trimming removed 1 base from V and 8 bases from J, with 12 bases in between. The CDR3 has 14 residues. Looked up from germline, CDR1 is SGHRS and CDR2 is YFSETQ.

The chain couples TRBV11-2 to TRBJ1-3, with D maybe TRBD1 (6 bases). The V and J ends lost 1 base and 2 bases respectively, with 12 bases between them. This CDR3 is 16 amino acids long. Germline V gene data show CDR1 as SGHAT and CDR2 as FQNNGV. CDR3 sequence: CASSLARGGTGNTIYF. The CDR3 DNA follows: TGTGCCAGCAGCTTAGCCAGGGGAGGGACTGGAAACACCATATATTTT.

The chain joins TRBV13 to TRBJ1-2, with 11 bases fitting TRBD1. This CDR3 spans 14 amino acids. Germline V lookup: CDR1 PRHDT, CDR2 FYEKMQ (reference sequence). J lost 4 bases, V lost 5 bases, and 3 bases had no gene match. The CDR3 DNA follows: TGTGCCAGCAGCGCGGACAGGGGGCCCTATGGCTACACCTTC. This encodes CASSADRGPYGYTF.

The V and J genes are TRBV10-3 and TRBJ2-1, with 8 bases identical to TRBD2. This CDR3 is built from 16 residues. Germline V lookup: CDR1 ENHRY, CDR2 SYGVKD. Trimming cost V 7 bases and J 4 bases; bases outside gene matches: 12. The CDR3 DNA follows: TGTGCCATCAACCCGCTTGAGCGGGGGCCGTACAATGAGCAGTTCTTC. Translation: CAINPLERGPYNEQFF.

This clone was found a few times. The chain combines TRBV13 with TRBJ2-1; TRBD2 agrees at 7 bases. CDR1 is PRHDT, CDR2 FYEKMQ, per germline (reference sequence). The CDR3 runs 13 residues. V shed 4 bases and J 8 bases; nucleotides not matched to a gene: 5. The DNA for the CDR3 is TGTGCCAGCAGCTCCTACAGCGGGGATGAGCAGTTCTTC. It yields the protein CASSSYSGDEQFF.

The CDR3 nucleotides read TGTGCCAGCAGTGAAACATGGACAGGGGGCACTGAAGCTTTCTTT. As protein: CASSETWTGGTEAFF. V gene TRBV6-1 combines with J gene TRBJ1-1; 10 bases map to TRBD1. The CDR3 runs 15 residues. Germline V gives CDR1 MNHNS, CDR2 SASEGT. V gave up 2 bases and J gave up 4 bases; unmatched junction bases: 4.

The chain couples TRBV15 to TRBJ2-3, with no clear D. V was trimmed by 0 bases and J by 4 bases, leaving 11 bases between them. There are 15 residues in the CDR3. Germline assignment: CDR1 LNHNV and CDR2 YYDKDF (reference sequence). CDR3 region: CATSRDLYSADTQYF. CDR3 nucleotides: TGTGCCACCAGCAGAGACCTCTACTCGGCAGATACGCAGTATTTT.

The rearrangement joins TRBV5-1 to TRBJ2-5; TRBD2 is a possible D gene (6 bases). CDR1 SGHRS and CDR2 YFSETQ come from the germline V gene. There are 15 residues in the CDR3. V was clipped by 4 bases and J by 5 bases, with 18 bases between them. CDR3 loop: CASSHEGRPLETQYF. DNA for the CDR3: TGCGCCAGCAGCCATGAGGGGAGGCCTTTGGAGACCCAGTACTTC.

V gene TRBV12-5 combines with J gene TRBJ1-2; a possible D gene is TRBD1 (5 bases). This CDR3 is built from 16 residues. V was cut by 2 bases and J by 0 bases, with 13 bases left in between. CDR1 LGHNT and CDR2 FRNRAP come from the germline V gene. This CDR3 is CASGLTLGQANYGYTF. CDR3 in DNA: TGTGCTAGTGGTTTGACCCTCGGACAAGCTAACTATGGCTACACCTTC. The full variable domain, in which reference TRBV12-5 and TRBJ1-2 provide the parts outside the CDR3, is DARVTQTPRHKVTEMGQEVTMRCQPILGHNTVFWYRQTMMQGLELLAYFRNRAPLDDSGMPKDRFSAEMPDATLATLKIQPSEPRDSAVYFCASGLTLGQANYGYTFGSGTRLTVV.

This clone occurred a few times. The V gene is TRBV19, the J gene TRBJ1-5; no definite D call. Trimming removed 4 bases from V and 3 bases from J, with 7 bases in between. Germline V gene sequence: CDR1 LNHDA, CDR2 SQIVND (reference sequence). This CDR3 spans 13 amino acids. The CDR3 region is CASSKQVNQPQHF. The DNA of the CDR3 is TGTGCCAGTAGTAAGCAGGTCAATCAGCCCCAGCATTTT.

This chain joins TRBV27 and TRBJ1-5; D gene ambiguous. The CDR3 consists of 16 residues. V shed 4 bases and J shed 6 bases, with 19 bases lying between them. Germline V gene sequence: CDR1 MNHEY, CDR2 SMNVEV (reference sequence). CDR3 in amino acids: CASSSRFEGRGQPQHF. The CDR3 DNA follows: TGTGCCAGCAGTTCTCGGTTTGAGGGCAGAGGTCAGCCCCAGCATTTT.

In this sample, this clone turned up many times. The chain combines TRBV11-2 with TRBJ1-2; 7 nucleotides agree with TRBD1. In germline, CDR1 is SGHAT, CDR2 FQNNGV. This CDR3 region has 16 residues. V was clipped by 0 bases and J by 2 bases; unmatched bases: 6. CDR3 sequence: CASSLDRGGQNYGYTF. DNA of the CDR3: TGTGCCAGCAGCTTAGATAGAGGGGGACAGAACTATGGCTACACCTTC.

This chain links TRBV5-6 with TRBJ2-7; 7 positions match TRBD2. From germline, CDR1 is SGHDT and CDR2 YYEEEE. The trim removed 5 bases at V and 3 bases at J, leaving 5 bases unmatched. This CDR3 region has 13 residues. The CDR3 protein is CASSTRDYYEQYF. The CDR3 nucleotides are TGTGCCAGCAGTACCCGGGACTACTACGAGCAGTACTTC. The variable domain in full, with the rest retrieved from reference TRBV5-6 and TRBJ2-7, is DAGVTQSPTHLIKTRGQQVTLRCSPKSGHDTVSWYQQALGQGPQFIFQYYEEEERQRGNFPDRFSGHQFPNYSSELNVNALLLGDSALYLCASSTRDYYEQYFGPGTRLTVT.

This clone was seen only once. The genes are TRBV6-5 and TRBJ1-1; a possible D gene is TRBD1 (5 bases). The CDR3 consists of 13 residues. Germline V lookup: CDR1 MNHEY, CDR2 SVGAGI. The germline V and J ends were trimmed by 7 bases and 3 bases, with 12 bases remaining between them. DNA of the CDR3: TGTGCCAGCATCCCCGGGGGAGACACTGAAGCTTTCTTT. Protein product: CASIPGGDTEAFF.

This clone was observed a handful of times. The genes are TRBV24-1 and TRBJ2-3; D is uncertain. Germline V CDR1 and CDR2: KGHDR, SFDVKD. V was cut by 6 bases and J by 5 bases, with 5 bases left in between. The CDR3 extends over 11 amino acids. The CDR3 DNA sequence: TGTGCCACCAGTACATTAGATACGCAGTATTTT. It yields the protein CATSTLDTQYF.

This rearrangement joins TRBV11-3 to TRBJ1-3; perhaps TRBD1 as D (6 bases). Germline lookup yields CDR1 SGHNT and CDR2 YENEEA. The CDR3 spans 14 residues. V was pared by 0 bases and J by 7 bases, with 10 bases between. Here the CDR3 DNA reads TGTGCCAGCAGCTTAGAACGGACAGCGAACACCATATATTTT. It is translated as CASSLERTANTIYF.